Presented here are 25 T cell receptor beta chains from one specimen sequenced in a study of blood T cell repertoires in COVID-19 (dated by TCRdb to 2020 to 2021). Libraries were made using the immunoSEQ multiplex PCR assay. TCRdb took over this immuneACCESS table, retaining in-frame rearrangements with V and J assigned. Such tables are incomplete; in checked studies, under half of the missing clones stem from an unresolved V gene, and the remainder is unexplained. Across this sample there are roughly 260,000 clones, with 88% seen only once. Of the sample, 11% is held by the ten largest clones. Sequencing was carried out using peripheral blood. The receptors shown here come from a woman younger than 45 with COVID-19, enrolled during active disease.

The V gene is TRBV18, the J gene TRBJ2-1; 9 bases are shared with TRBD2. V was clipped by 4 bases and J by 6 bases; unmatched bases: 4. The CDR3 runs 14 residues. The germline V gene encodes CDR1 KGHSH and CDR2 LQKENI. This CDR3 reads CASSRAGGPNEQFF. As DNA, the CDR3 is TGTGCCAGCTCACGGGCGGGAGGGCCCAATGAGCAGTTCTTC.

CDR3 region: CASSPTRRITDSGANVLTF. The CDR3 bases are TGTGCCAGCTCACCTACACGGCGCATCACAGACTCTGGGGCCAACGTCCTGACTTTC. The chain is built from TRBV18 and TRBJ2-6; D is unresolved. This CDR3 has 19 residues. Germline lookup yields CDR1 KGHSH and CDR2 LQKENI. Trimming cost V 3 bases and J 0 bases, with 18 bases left between them.

This chain connects TRBV10-3 to TRBJ2-7; 7 bases match TRBD2. The CDR3 is 18 residues long. V lost 5 bases and J lost 2; bases outside the gene matches: 18. Germline V gives CDR1 ENHRY, CDR2 SYGVKD. The CDR3 coding sequence is TGTGCCATCAGTCGAGTCGGGGGGAGCGGTTCTAGCGCCTACGAGCAGTACTTC. Its protein is CAISRVGGSGSSAYEQYF.

The chain carries TRBV21-1 and TRBJ2-7; the D call of TRBD2 is as the table states it, not checked on the DNA. TRBV21-1 counts as a pseudogene. The CDR3 has 16 amino acids. The CDR3 sequence: CASSKSISSGSNEQYF. CDR3 in DNA: TGTGCCAGCAGCAAATCCATTTCGAGCGGGAGCAACGAGCAGTACTTC.

The rearrangement links TRBV27 to TRBJ1-1, with D possibly matching TRBD1 (5 bases). CDR3 length: 14 residues. Looked up from germline, CDR1 is MNHEY and CDR2 is SMNVEV (reference sequence). Trimming took off 6 bases at V and 11 bases at J, with 22 bases between the two ends. CDR3 sequence reads: CASSRQGGVRVAFF. DNA of the CDR3: TGTGCCAGCAGCCGCCAGGGAGGCGTGAGGGTTGCTTTCTTT.

The chain employs TRBV10-1 and TRBJ2-7; maybe TRBD1 (5 bases). This CDR3 comprises 14 residues. Germline V gene data show CDR1 as WNHNN and CDR2 as SYGVQD (reference sequence). V shed 3 bases and J shed 2 bases, with 11 bases lying between them. The CDR3 here is CASSDYTGAYEQYF. CDR3 sequence (DNA): TGCGCCAGCAGTGACTACACAGGAGCCTACGAGCAGTACTTC.

Note on this clone: A read error may produce the germline difference seen at one junction end. J is TRBJ2-7 and V is TRBV5-6; 7 bases fit TRBD1. The CDR3 has 14 residues. CDR1 is SGHDT and CDR2 is YYEEEE in the germline V gene. CDR3: CASRLGRGLDEQYF. As DNA, the CDR3 is TGTGCCAGCAGATTGGGAAGGGGGCTCGACGAGCAGTACTTC.

This chain joins TRBV10-3 and TRBJ2-2; TRBD2 matches 10 bases. Unmatched junction bases numbered 11, after V lost 6 bases and J lost 4 bases. The CDR3 runs to 17 residues. Germline assignment: CDR1 ENHRY and CDR2 SYGVKD. The CDR3 sequence is CAISPNLAGVGTGELFF. CDR3 sequence (DNA): TGTGCCATCAGCCCTAACCTAGCGGGAGTGGGCACCGGGGAGCTGTTTTTT.

In this sample, this clone turned up once. This sequence joins TRBV5-1 and TRBJ1-5; a weak D match, TRBD1 (5 bases). This CDR3 contains 16 residues. From germline, CDR1 is SGHRS and CDR2 YFSETQ. Between the trimmed V and J ends, which lost 0 bases and 5 bases, there was a span of 15 bases. The CDR3 nucleotides are TGCGCCAGCAGCTTGGGAGGTGGTCGGGGGGATCAGCCCCAGCATTTT. This translates into CASSLGGGRGDQPQHF.

The gene calls are TRBV9 and TRBJ1-1; D is undetermined. This CDR3 has 15 residues. V shed 0 bases and J shed 5 bases, with 14 bases lying between them. Per the germline V gene, CDR1 is SGDLS and CDR2 is YYNGEE. The DNA of the CDR3 is TGTGCCAGCAGCGTAGGCCCCCTTTCGGGAACTGAAGCTTTCTTT. Protein: CASSVGPLSGTEAFF.

The chain employs TRBV5-4 and TRBJ2-1; 12 bases fit TRBD2. Germline trimming cut 5 bases from V and 1 base from J; bases unmatched to any gene: 7. This CDR3 has 17 amino acids. In germline, CDR1 is SGHNT, CDR2 YYREEE (reference sequence). CDR3 DNA: TGTGCCAGCAGTTATTGGACTAGCGGGGTTTCCTACAATGAGCAGTTCTTC. Amino acids: CASSYWTSGVSYNEQFF.

The chain joins TRBV28 to TRBJ1-5, with 10 positions matching TRBD1. V lost 0 bases to trimming and J lost 0 bases; unmatched junction nucleotides: 5. CDR1 and CDR2 from the germline V gene are MDHEN and SYDVKM. The CDR3 contains 18 residues. The CDR3 bases are TGTGCCAGCAGTTTATGGGAGGGACAGGGGCTTAGCAATCAGCCCCAGCATTTT. Residues: CASSLWEGQGLSNQPQHF.

This chain links TRBV9 with TRBJ1-1; 7 positions agree with TRBD1. V dropped 3 bases and J dropped 2; count of bases not matched to a gene: 7. Germline assignment: CDR1 SGDLS and CDR2 YYNGEE. The CDR3 has 15 amino acids. The CDR3 coding sequence is TGTGCCAGCAGCGCCGTAGGGACAGTCAACACTGAAGCTTTCTTT. This gives the protein CASSAVGTVNTEAFF.

The rearrangement joins TRBV2 to TRBJ2-5; perhaps TRBD1 as D (5 bases). The CDR3 sequence is 14 residues long. CDR1 and CDR2 (germline): SNHLY, FYNNEI. The ends were cut back, 3 bases at V and 5 bases at J, with 13 bases in the middle. DNA of the CDR3: TGTGCCAGCAGTGACGCCTCAGGGTCCGAGACCCAGTACTTC. Translating gives CASSDASGSETQYF.

The V and J genes are TRBV11-2 and TRBJ1-5; D ambiguous. CDR1 SGHAT and CDR2 FQNNGV come from the germline V gene. Trimming took 1 base from V and 1 from J, leaving 5 bases between them. The CDR3 consists of 14 residues. The CDR3: CASSLGGSNQPQHF. Here the CDR3 DNA reads TGTGCCAGCAGCTTAGGAGGAAGCAATCAGCCCCAGCATTTT.

The V and J genes are TRBV10-3 and TRBJ2-2; 11 bases are shared with TRBD1. The CDR3 has 15 amino acids. CDR1 ENHRY and CDR2 SYGVKD come from the germline V gene. The ends lost 10 bases at V and 6 bases at J; junction bases unmatched: 10. The CDR3 DNA follows: TGTGCCACCCGAGAGCGGGACAGGGGGTCCGGGGAGCTGTTTTTT. Translating it yields CATRERDRGSGELFF.

The chain joins TRBV3-1 (or the pseudogene TRBV3-2) to TRBJ2-1, with 11 bases matching TRBD2. The V gene end was trimmed by 4 bases and the J gene end by 7 bases; junction bases not matched to a gene: 6. The CDR3 consists of 15 residues. Germline CDR1 LGHDT, CDR2 YNNKEL (reference sequence). CDR3 DNA: TGTGCCAGCAGCCGGGTAGCGGGAGGGCCAAATGAGCAGTTCTTC. Its protein is CASSRVAGGPNEQFF.

The rearrangement uses TRBV10-3 and TRBJ2-1, with 7 bases lining up with TRBD1. V lost 4 bases, J lost 6 bases, and 0 bases stayed unmatched. The CDR3 is 12 residues long. Germline V gene sequence: CDR1 ENHRY, CDR2 SYGVKD. CDR3 nucleotides: TGTGCCATCAGTGGACAGGGCAATGAGCAGTTCTTC. It is translated as CAISGQGNEQFF.

The rearrangement joins TRBV5-4 to TRBJ2-1, with a possible D match to TRBD1 (6 bases). V lost 5 bases and J 3 bases, leaving 15 bases between the germline ends. Germline loops: CDR1 SGHNT, CDR2 YYREEE (reference sequence). CDR3 length equals 15 residues. In nucleotides, the CDR3 is TGTGCCAGCAGATCCCGGGACAACGGCTACAATGAGCAGTTCTTC. Translating it yields CASRSRDNGYNEQFF.

The chain joins TRBV7-9 to TRBJ2-3; 8 nucleotides align to TRBD2. With 4 bases clipped from V and 12 bases from J, the junction kept 6 bases outside the gene matches. CDR1 SEHNR and CDR2 FQNEAQ come from the germline V gene (reference sequence). CDR3 length: 12 residues. The CDR3: CASSSQRESQYF. CDR3 in DNA: TGTGCCAGCAGCTCCCAGCGGGAGTCTCAGTATTTT.

The V gene is TRBV27, the J gene TRBJ2-5; D is ambiguous. Germline CDR1 and CDR2: MNHEY and SMNVEV (reference sequence). The CDR3 spans 13 residues. Between the trimmed V and J ends, which lost 6 bases and 2 bases, there was a span of 10 bases. The chain's CDR3 is CASREFGQETQYF. The CDR3 nucleotides read TGTGCCAGCAGGGAATTCGGGCAAGAGACCCAGTACTTC.

The table lists this clone with a few counts. This chain connects TRBV19 to TRBJ1-3; 7 positions match TRBD1. V shed 5 bases and J 2 bases; nucleotides not matched to a gene: 6. Per the germline V gene, CDR1 is LNHDA and CDR2 is SQIVND (reference sequence). CDR3 length: 15 amino acids. The CDR3 DNA sequence: TGTGCCAGTAGTTTCCAGGGGGGAACTGGAAACACCATATATTTT. This sequence encodes CASSFQGGTGNTIYF.

V usage is TRBV19 and J usage is TRBJ1-2; the D is unclear. Germline V gives CDR1 LNHDA, CDR2 SQIVND (reference sequence). V lost 3 bases and J 8 bases, leaving 16 bases between the germline ends. This CDR3 contains 14 residues. CDR3 nucleotide sequence: TGTGCCAGTAGTATGGGGATAAAAACGGGAGGCTACACCTTC. It encodes CASSMGIKTGGYTF.

The chain is built from TRBV6-5 and TRBJ2-7; unclear D gene. The germline V gene has CDR1 MNHEY and CDR2 SVGAGI. The CDR3 is made up of 11 amino acids. Trimming removed 8 bases from V and 3 bases from J, with 8 bases in between. CDR3 nucleotides: TGTGCCAGCGGCCCAGACTACGAGCAGTACTTC. It is translated as CASGPDYEQYF.

The chain recombines TRBV6-2 or TRBV6-3 with TRBJ2-7; D call uncertain. Germline V gene data show CDR1 as MNHEY and CDR2 as SVGEGT. Trimming cost V 6 bases and J 1 base, with 10 bases left between them. This CDR3 has 13 amino acids. CDR3 region: CASSLDTSYEQYF. In DNA, the CDR3 is TGTGCCAGCAGCCTCGACACGTCCTACGAGCAGTACTTC.